These 9 T cell receptor beta chains share one sample of origin, sequenced in a study of T-cell memory formation after mild COVID-19. In TCRdb, the 5' RACE reads were re-called with MiXCR into one record per CDR3 protein. The repertoire holds roughly 110,000 distinct CDR3 sequences, over 15% seen once, with over 25% in the top ten. Sequenced: PBMCs or a T cell subset sorted from them (not recorded which). These receptors all stem from an adult woman who had mild COVID-19 (a few samples of this study predate the infection). Cell type and time point are not known.

Written as DNA, the CDR3 is TGTGCCAGCACCTGGGGGGTCAATGAGCAGTTCTTC. Its translation: CASTWGVNEQFF. The rearrangement links TRBV7-8 to TRBJ2-1; TRBD2 is a possible D gene (6 bases). Trimming took 7 bases from V and 6 from J, leaving 10 bases between them. CDR1 SGHVS and CDR2 FQNEAQ come from the germline V gene. The CDR3 covers 12 residues.

This clonotype was recorded a few times. The chain joins TRBV7-2 to TRBJ2-1; D is unclear. Trimming removed 0 bases from V and 8 bases from J, with 11 bases in between. The CDR3 has 14 residues. CDR1 SGHTA and CDR2 FQGNSA come from the germline V gene. CDR3: CASSLAGSGYEQFF. The CDR3 region has the DNA TGTGCCAGCAGCTTAGCGGGATCCGGCTATGAGCAGTTCTTC.

The genes are TRBV29-1 and TRBJ2-1, with TRBD1 identical over 8 bases. Germline CDR1 SQVTM, CDR2 ANQGSEA. This CDR3 is 12 amino acids long. Trimming cost V 6 bases and J 9 bases; bases outside gene matches: 7. CDR3 amino acids: CSVGQGIGEQFF. CDR3 nucleotide sequence: TGCAGCGTCGGACAGGGTATCGGTGAGCAGTTCTTC.

This clonotype appeared a few times. Relative to the germline gene, one junction end is altered; a read error may explain this. The V gene is TRBV7-8, the J gene TRBJ1-1, with TRBD1 matching 9 bases. The V gene's germline CDR1 is SGHVS and CDR2 FQNEAQ. The length of the CDR3 is 16 residues. CDR3 coding DNA: TGTGCCAGCAGCTTAATATCGACAGGGGGGAACACTGAAGATTTCTTT. This encodes CASSLISTGGNTEDFF.

Only a few counts were recorded for this clonotype. This chain links TRBV24-1 with TRBJ2-3, with a possible D match to TRBD2 (6 bases). The V gene lost 10 bases and the J gene lost 5 bases, with 24 bases spanning the gap. Germline V lookup: CDR1 KGHDR, CDR2 SFDVKD. This CDR3 comprises 16 residues. The CDR3: CATALGAERVGDTQYF. CDR3 in DNA: TGTGCCACAGCGCTCGGGGCAGAGCGGGTGGGAGATACGCAGTATTTT.

There are many counts of this clonotype. V gene TRBV4-1 combines with J gene TRBJ2-1, with TRBD2 as a possible D gene (6 bases). CDR3 length: 15 residues. Germline CDR1 MGHRA, CDR2 YSYEKL. V shed 0 bases and J shed 3 bases, with 9 bases lying between them. The DNA for the CDR3 is TGCGCCAGCAGCCAAGAGGCGGGGAACTACAATGAGCAGTTCTTC. Its translation: CASSQEAGNYNEQFF.

The chain carries TRBV5-5 and TRBJ1-5, with D possibly TRBD1 on 5 matching bases. The ends were cut back, 0 bases at V and 7 bases at J, with 8 bases in the middle. CDR1 and CDR2 from the germline V gene are SGHKS and YYEKEE (reference sequence). There are 13 residues in the CDR3. The CDR3, as DNA: TGTGCCAGCAGCTTGGAGGGGTCCCAGCCCCAGCATTTT. It translates to CASSLEGSQPQHF.

This sequence joins TRBV20-1 and TRBJ1-2, with D uncertain. The CDR3 has 11 residues. Germline values: CDR1 DFQATT, CDR2 SNEGSKA (reference sequence). V dropped 0 bases and J dropped 7 bases, with 6 bases sitting between them. The DNA for the CDR3 is TGCAGTGCTAGAGATCGCCTTGGCTACACCTTC. Encoded protein: CSARDRLGYTF.

This sequence joins TRBV4-1 and TRBJ1-1; possibly TRBD1 for D (5 bases). The CDR3 has 13 amino acids. The V gene's germline CDR1 is MGHRA and CDR2 YSYEKL. V shed 1 base and J shed 4 bases, with 7 bases lying between them. The CDR3 reads CASSQAQGTEAFF. CDR3 nucleotide sequence: TGCGCCAGCAGCCAAGCCCAGGGCACTGAAGCTTTCTTT.